Listed below are T cell receptor beta chains from one sample, sequenced in a study of regulatory T cells in long-lasting Graves disease. TCRdb called the multiplex PCR reads again in MiXCR, with one record for every CDR3 protein. The sample carries about 530,000 distinct CDR3 sequences, about 16% recorded once. This sample was also put to use in a study of T cells in Graves' hyperthyroidism and ophthalmopathy.

The sample in question was peripheral blood mononuclear cells (PBMCs), obtained at new diagnosis, from a patient treated with antithyroid drugs. These receptors all stem from a woman aged 40-65 years with Graves disease. Each CDR3 is given with its conserved first and last residue. Each record gives: J gene, V gene, D gene, clone size, CDR3 protein, CDR3 DNA. The D gene is left open where the match is weak. Clone sizes are given selectively: once, few, many, or a class where the clone is expanded.

TRBJ1-2	TRBV7-2	TRBD1	.	CASSLGQGGHYGYTF	TGTGCCAGCAGCTTAGGCCAAGGGGGCCATTATGGCTACACCTTC
TRBJ2-1	TRBV20-1	.	.	CSAPSRVYYNEQFF	TGCAGTGCTCCAAGTAGGGTCTATTACAATGAGCAGTTCTTC
TRBJ1-2	TRBV5-1	TRBD1	many	CASSLGQAVEYGYTF	TGCGCCAGCAGCTTAGGACAGGCCGTGGAATATGGCTACACCTTC
TRBJ2-3	TRBV4-1	.	once	CASSQVGATKYF	TGCGCCAGCAGCCAAGTTGGGGCTACTAAGTATTTT
TRBJ1-1	TRBV12-3/TRBV12-4	.	many	CASSLSGTFTEAFF	TGTGCCAGCAGTTTAAGTGGGACCTTCACTGAAGCTTTCTTT
TRBJ2-2	TRBV3-1	.	many	CASSPANTGELFF	TGTGCCAGCAGTCCCGCGAACACCGGGGAGCTGTTTTTT
TRBJ1-2	TRBV6-1	TRBD1	few	CASSGTGGASGYGYTF	TGTGCCAGCAGTGGGACAGGGGGCGCTTCGGGCTATGGCTACACCTTC
TRBJ1-1	TRBV6-1	.	many	CAARGVGDTEAFF	TGTGCCGCACGGGGGGTCGGGGACACTGAAGCTTTCTTT
TRBJ1-1	TRBV12-3/TRBV12-4	TRBD1	many	CASSPGQAGDTEAFF	TGTGCCAGCAGTCCAGGACAGGCCGGGGACACTGAAGCTTTCTTT
TRBJ1-3	TRBV30	.	many	CAWNNLRGNTIYF	TGTGCCTGGAACAACCTTAGGGGAAACACCATATATTTT
TRBJ1-3	TRBV7-9	.	few	CASTPGPTGNTIYF	TGTGCCAGCACTCCCGGGCCAACTGGAAACACCATATATTTT
TRBJ2-2	TRBV11-2	.	many	CASSAQTGELFF	TGTGCCAGCAGCGCCCAAACCGGGGAGCTGTTTTTT
TRBJ2-1	TRBV6-2/TRBV6-3	.	.	CASSYDPSDEQFF	TGTGCCAGCAGTTACGACCCCTCGGATGAGCAGTTCTTC
TRBJ2-5	TRBV20-1	TRBD2	few	CSHSTSIQETQYF	TGCAGTCATTCGACTAGCATCCAAGAGACCCAGTACTTC
TRBJ1-5	TRBV12-3/TRBV12-4	.	.	CASSWTVGQPQHF	TGTGCCAGCAGTTGGACAGTTGGCCAGCCCCAGCATTTT
TRBJ2-2	TRBV14	.	.	CASSPRTLNTGELFF	TGTGCCAGCAGCCCTCGGACACTGAACACCGGGGAGCTGTTTTTT
TRBJ2-7	TRBV19	.	.	CASSYPSRGGYYEQYF	TGTGCCAGTAGTTACCCTAGCAGGGGTGGCTATTACGAGCAGTACTTC
TRBJ1-2	TRBV20-1	TRBD1	.	CSATLPGGYGYTF	TGCAGTGCTACCCTCCCAGGGGGCTATGGCTACACCTTC
TRBJ2-5	TRBV20-1	.	many	CSARSRQETQYF	TGCAGTGCTAGATCCCGCCAAGAGACCCAGTACTTC
TRBJ1-2	TRBV3-1	.	many	CASSQPGGYTF	TGTGCCAGCAGCCAACCTGGGGGCTACACCTTC
TRBJ2-1	TRBV10-3	TRBD2	few	CAIRLSSGTYNEQFF	TGTGCCATCAGGTTGAGTAGCGGGACCTACAATGAGCAGTTCTTC
TRBJ2-3	TRBV25-1	.	.	CASSESVLDTQYF	TGTGCCAGCAGTGAATCGGTTTTGGATACGCAGTATTTT
TRBJ2-5	TRBV6-1	.	many	CATHEPRETQYF	TGTGCCACCCACGAACCAAGGGAGACCCAGTACTTC
TRBJ1-2	TRBV7-2	.	few	CASSLELVGYTF	TGTGCCAGCAGCTTAGAATTGGTTGGCTACACCTTC
TRBJ2-4	TRBV27	TRBD2	many	CASSARGGLAGALAKNIQYF	TGTGCCAGCAGTGCCCGGGGGGGGCTAGCGGGGGCACTAGCCAAAAACATTCAGTACTTC
TRBJ2-1	TRBV12-3/TRBV12-4	.	many	CASSSGPLNVNEQFF	TGTGCCAGCAGTTCGGGGCCCTTGAACGTCAATGAGCAGTTCTTC
TRBJ2-3	TRBV6-5	.	few	CASSYSRGNTDTQYF	TGTGCCAGCAGTTACTCACGCGGTAACACAGATACGCAGTATTTT
TRBJ2-7	TRBV24-1	TRBD2	.	CATTSGGLSYEQYF	TGTGCCACCACAAGCGGGGGCCTTTCCTACGAGCAGTACTTC
TRBJ2-7	TRBV4-1	TRBD2	few	CASSPISGGARYEQYF	TGCGCCAGCAGCCCAATATCCGGGGGGGCAAGGTACGAGCAGTACTTC
TRBJ2-3	TRBV10-3	TRBD1	many	CAISESRGHTDTQYF	TGTGCCATCAGTGAGTCTAGGGGGCACACAGATACGCAGTATTTT
TRBJ2-5	TRBV12-3/TRBV12-4	TRBD1	once	CAGQGMYETQYF	TGTGCCGGACAGGGGATGTACGAGACCCAGTACTTC
TRBJ1-3	TRBV7-2	.	.	CASSLDYALSGNTIYF	TGTGCCAGCAGCTTAGATTACGCCCTCTCTGGAAACACCATATATTTT
TRBJ2-7	TRBV20-1	TRBD2	.	CSARSGITYEQYF	TGCAGTGCTAGAAGCGGGATAACGTACGAGCAGTACTTC
TRBJ1-1	TRBV12-3/TRBV12-4	.	many	CASLITGNSRTEAFF	TGTGCCAGCCTAATTACAGGAAACTCGCGCACTGAAGCTTTCTTT
TRBJ2-6	TRBV11-2	TRBD1	few	CASSWGQFVSPTSGANVLTF	TGTGCCAGCAGCTGGGGACAGTTTGTATCCCCGACCTCTGGGGCCAACGTCCTGACTTTC
TRBJ1-2	TRBV10-3	TRBD1	.	CAISERQGSGGYTF	TGTGCCATCAGCGAAAGACAGGGGTCAGGGGGCTACACCTTC
TRBJ1-6	TRBV6-6	TRBD1	.	CASSYSGTGASSYNSPLHF	TGTGCCAGCAGTTACTCGGGGACAGGGGCCAGCTCCTATAATTCACCCCTCCACTTT
TRBJ2-3	TRBV28	TRBD2	many	CASSPAGGPADTQYF	TGTGCCAGCAGCCCAGCGGGGGGGCCAGCAGATACGCAGTATTTT
TRBJ1-1	TRBV7-9	TRBD1	few	CASSFGDRAMNTEAFF	TGTGCCAGCAGCTTCGGTGACAGGGCTATGAACACTGAAGCTTTCTTT
TRBJ1-6	TRBV2	.	many	CASSARESLHF	TGTGCCAGCAGTGCTCGAGAAAGCCTCCACTTT
TRBJ1-2	TRBV5-1	.	few	CASSLRGILYGYTF	TGCGCCAGCAGCTTGCGAGGGATCCTCTATGGCTACACCTTC
TRBJ1-1	TRBV12-3/TRBV12-4	.	many	CASSLNDRYTEAFF	TGTGCCAGCAGCTTAAACGACAGGTACACTGAAGCTTTCTTT
TRBJ1-2	TRBV4-1	TRBD1	few	CASSQEGQGLWGYTF	TGCGCCAGCAGCCAAGAGGGACAGGGACTATGGGGCTACACCTTC
TRBJ1-1	TRBV19	.	many	CASSMSLGANTEAFF	TGTGCCAGTAGTATGTCCCTCGGGGCGAACACTGAAGCTTTCTTT
TRBJ1-1	TRBV10-3	TRBD1	.	CATSGTGGKRTEAFF	TGTGCCACTTCTGGGACAGGGGGCAAGAGGACTGAAGCTTTCTTT
TRBJ2-3	TRBV7-9	.	.	CASSPLSKDTQYF	TGTGCCAGCAGCCCACTAAGTAAGGATACGCAGTATTTT
TRBJ2-5	TRBV7-3	TRBD1	few	CASSVTGGVWKETQYF	TGTGCCAGCAGCGTAACAGGGGGCGTGTGGAAAGAGACCCAGTACTTC
TRBJ2-7	TRBV19	.	.	CASSVRGEQYF	TGTGCCAGTAGTGTCCGTGGGGAGCAGTACTTC
TRBJ1-6	TRBV10-2	.	.	CASRVTFPNSPLHF	TGCGCCAGCAGGGTCACCTTCCCCAATTCACCCCTCCACTTT
TRBJ2-3	TRBV11-2	.	many	CASSFGSETQYF	TGTGCCAGCAGCTTTGGATCAGAAACGCAGTATTTT
TRBJ2-1	TRBV9	.	.	CASSVDGQSSYNEQFF	TGTGCCAGCAGCGTAGACGGACAGAGCTCCTACAATGAGCAGTTCTTC